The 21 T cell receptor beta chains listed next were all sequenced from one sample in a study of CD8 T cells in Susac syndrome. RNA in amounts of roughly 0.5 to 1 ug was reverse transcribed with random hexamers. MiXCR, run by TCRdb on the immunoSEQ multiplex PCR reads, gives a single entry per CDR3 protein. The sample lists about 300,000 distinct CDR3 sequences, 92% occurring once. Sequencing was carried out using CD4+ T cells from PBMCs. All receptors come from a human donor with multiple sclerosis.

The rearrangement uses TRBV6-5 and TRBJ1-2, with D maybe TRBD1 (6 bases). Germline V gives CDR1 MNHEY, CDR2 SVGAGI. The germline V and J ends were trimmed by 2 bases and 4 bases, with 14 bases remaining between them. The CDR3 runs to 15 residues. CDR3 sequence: CASSYSRTELYGYTF. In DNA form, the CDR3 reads TGTGCCAGCAGTTACAGCCGGACAGAGCTCTATGGCTACACCTTC.

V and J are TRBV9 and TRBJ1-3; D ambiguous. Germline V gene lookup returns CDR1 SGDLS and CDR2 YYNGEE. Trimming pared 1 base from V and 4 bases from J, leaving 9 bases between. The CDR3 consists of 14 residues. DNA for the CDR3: TGTGCCAGCAGCGTAAGCAGCCGCGGAAACACCATATATTTT. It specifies CASSVSSRGNTIYF. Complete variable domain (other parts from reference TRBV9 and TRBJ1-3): DSGVTQTPKHLITATGQRVTLRCSPRSGDLSVYWYQQSLDQGLQFLIQYYNGEERAKGNILERFSAQQFPDLHSELNLSSLELGDSALYFCASSVSSRGNTIYFGEGSWLTVV.

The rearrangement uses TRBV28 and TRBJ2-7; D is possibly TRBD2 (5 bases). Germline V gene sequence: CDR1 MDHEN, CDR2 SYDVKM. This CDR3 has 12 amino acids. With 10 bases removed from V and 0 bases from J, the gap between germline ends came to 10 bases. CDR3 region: CAIGLLSYEQYF. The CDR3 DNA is TGTGCCATCGGACTCCTCTCCTACGAGCAGTACTTC.

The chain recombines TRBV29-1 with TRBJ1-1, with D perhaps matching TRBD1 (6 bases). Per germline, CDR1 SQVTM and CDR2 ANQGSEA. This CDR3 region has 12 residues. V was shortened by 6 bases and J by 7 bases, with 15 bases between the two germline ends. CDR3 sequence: CSVSKGGFEAFF. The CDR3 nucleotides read TGCAGCGTGAGCAAGGGGGGCTTTGAAGCTTTCTTT.

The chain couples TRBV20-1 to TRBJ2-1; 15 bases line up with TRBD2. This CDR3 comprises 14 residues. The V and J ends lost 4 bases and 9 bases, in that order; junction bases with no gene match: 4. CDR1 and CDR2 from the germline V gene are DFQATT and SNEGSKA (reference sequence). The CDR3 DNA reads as TGCAGTGCTAAGGGACTAGCGGGAGGCGGTGAGCAGTTCTTC. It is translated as CSAKGLAGGGEQFF.

The CDR3 region has the DNA TGCAGTGCTAGAGATAGATCTAAGCAGTTCTTC. This codes for CSARDRSKQFF. The chain uses TRBV20-1 and TRBJ2-1; D uncertain. Trimming took off 0 bases at V and 11 bases at J, with 8 bases between the two ends. The length of the CDR3 is 11 residues. Germline lookup yields CDR1 DFQATT and CDR2 SNEGSKA (reference sequence).

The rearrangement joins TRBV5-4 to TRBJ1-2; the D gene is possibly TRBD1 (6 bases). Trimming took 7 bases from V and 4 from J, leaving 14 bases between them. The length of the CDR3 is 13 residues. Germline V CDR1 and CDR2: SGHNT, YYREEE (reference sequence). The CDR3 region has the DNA TGTGCCAGCGCAAATACAGGGCGCTATGGCTACACCTTC. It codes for CASANTGRYGYTF.

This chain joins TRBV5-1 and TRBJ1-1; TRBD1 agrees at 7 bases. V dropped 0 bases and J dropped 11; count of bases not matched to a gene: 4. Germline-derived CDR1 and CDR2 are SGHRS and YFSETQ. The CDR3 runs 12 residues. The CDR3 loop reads CASSLVGGMAFF. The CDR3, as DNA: TGCGCCAGCAGCTTGGTAGGGGGCATGGCTTTCTTT.

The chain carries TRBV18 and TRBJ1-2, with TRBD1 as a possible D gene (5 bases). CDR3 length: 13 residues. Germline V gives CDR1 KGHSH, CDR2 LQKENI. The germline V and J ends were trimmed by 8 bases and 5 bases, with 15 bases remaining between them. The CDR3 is CASRTGTEYGYTF. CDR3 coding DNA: TGTGCCAGCCGGACCGGGACGGAGTATGGCTACACCTTC.

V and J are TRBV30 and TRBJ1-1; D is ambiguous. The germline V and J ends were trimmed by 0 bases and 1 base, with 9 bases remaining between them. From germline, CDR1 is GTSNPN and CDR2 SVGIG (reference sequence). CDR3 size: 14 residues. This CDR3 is CAWSVGPGNTEAFF. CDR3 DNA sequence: TGTGCCTGGAGTGTAGGCCCGGGGAACACTGAAGCTTTCTTT.

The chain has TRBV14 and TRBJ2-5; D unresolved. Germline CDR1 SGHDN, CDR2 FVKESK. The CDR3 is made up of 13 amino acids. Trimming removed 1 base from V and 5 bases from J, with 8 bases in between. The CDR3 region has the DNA TGTGCCAGCAGCCAAGTGAACGGGGAGACCCAGTACTTC. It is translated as CASSQVNGETQYF. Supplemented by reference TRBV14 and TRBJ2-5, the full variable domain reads EAGVTQFPSHSVIEKGQTVTLRCDPISGHDNLYWYRRVMGKEIKFLLHFVKESKQDESGMPNNRFLAERTGGTYSTLKVQPAELEDSGVYFCASSQVNGETQYFGPGTRLLVL.

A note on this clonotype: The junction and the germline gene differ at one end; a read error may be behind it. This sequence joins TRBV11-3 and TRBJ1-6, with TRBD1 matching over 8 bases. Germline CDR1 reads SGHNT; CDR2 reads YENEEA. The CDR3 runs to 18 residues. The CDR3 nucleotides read TGTGCCAGCAGCTTGGGACAGGAAAAGACTTCCTACAATTCACCCCTCCACTTT. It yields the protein CASSLGQEKTSYNSPLHF.

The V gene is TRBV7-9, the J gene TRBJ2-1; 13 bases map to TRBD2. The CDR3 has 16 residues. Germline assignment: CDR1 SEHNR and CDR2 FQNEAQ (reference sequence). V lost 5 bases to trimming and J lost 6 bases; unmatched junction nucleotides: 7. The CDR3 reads CASSQAGLAGVNEQFF. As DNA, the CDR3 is TGTGCCAGCAGCCAAGCTGGACTAGCGGGAGTCAATGAGCAGTTCTTC.

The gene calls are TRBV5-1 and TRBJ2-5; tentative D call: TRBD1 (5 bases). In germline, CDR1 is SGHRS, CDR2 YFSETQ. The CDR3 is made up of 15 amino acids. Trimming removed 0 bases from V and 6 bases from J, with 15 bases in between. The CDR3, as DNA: TGCGCCAGCAGCTTGGAAGGGGTTTTTAGAAAGACCCAGTACTTC. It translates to CASSLEGVFRKTQYF.

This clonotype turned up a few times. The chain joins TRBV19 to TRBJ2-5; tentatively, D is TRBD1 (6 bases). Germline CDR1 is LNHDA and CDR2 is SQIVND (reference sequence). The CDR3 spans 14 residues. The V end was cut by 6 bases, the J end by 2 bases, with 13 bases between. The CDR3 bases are TGTGCCAGTAGCGATGTGGACAGACAAGAGACCCAGTACTTC. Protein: CASSDVDRQETQYF.

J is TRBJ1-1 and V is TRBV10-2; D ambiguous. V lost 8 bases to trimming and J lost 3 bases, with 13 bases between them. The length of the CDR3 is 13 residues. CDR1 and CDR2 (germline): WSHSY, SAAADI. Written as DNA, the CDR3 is TGCGCCAGCTCTGGGATGGCGGACACTGAAGCTTTCTTT. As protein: CASSGMADTEAFF.

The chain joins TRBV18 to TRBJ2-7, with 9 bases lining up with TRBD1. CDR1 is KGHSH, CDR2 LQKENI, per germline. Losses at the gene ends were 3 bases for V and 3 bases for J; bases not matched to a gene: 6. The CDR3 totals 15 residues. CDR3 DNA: TGTGCCAGCTCACCCAGACGGGACAGGGTCTACGAGCAGTACTTC. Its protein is CASSPRRDRVYEQYF.

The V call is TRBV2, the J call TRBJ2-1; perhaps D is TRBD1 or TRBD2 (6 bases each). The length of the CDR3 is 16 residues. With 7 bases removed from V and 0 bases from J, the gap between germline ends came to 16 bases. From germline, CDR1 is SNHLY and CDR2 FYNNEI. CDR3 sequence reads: CASTLRGGYSYNEQFF. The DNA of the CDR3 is TGTGCCAGCACCCTAAGAGGGGGGTACTCCTACAATGAGCAGTTCTTC.

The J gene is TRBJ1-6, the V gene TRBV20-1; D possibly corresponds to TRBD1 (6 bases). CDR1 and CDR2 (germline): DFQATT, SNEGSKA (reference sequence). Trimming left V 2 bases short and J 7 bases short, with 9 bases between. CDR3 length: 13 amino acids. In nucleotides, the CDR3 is TGCAGTGCTAGACCCGGACAGAATTCACCCCTCCACTTT. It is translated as CSARPGQNSPLHF.

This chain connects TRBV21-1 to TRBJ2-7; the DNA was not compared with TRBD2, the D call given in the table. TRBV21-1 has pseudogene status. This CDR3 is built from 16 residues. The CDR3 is CASRSRGRGSTYEQYF. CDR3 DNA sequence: TGTGCCAGCAGATCCAGGGGGAGGGGGTCGACCTACGAGCAGTACTTC.

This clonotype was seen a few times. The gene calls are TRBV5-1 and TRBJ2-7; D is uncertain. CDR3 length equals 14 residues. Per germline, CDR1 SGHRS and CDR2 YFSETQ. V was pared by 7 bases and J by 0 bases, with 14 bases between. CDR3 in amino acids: CASGVQASSYEQYF. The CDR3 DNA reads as TGCGCCAGCGGCGTGCAGGCGAGCTCCTACGAGCAGTACTTC. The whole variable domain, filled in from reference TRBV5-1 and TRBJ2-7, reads KAGVTQTPRYLIKTRGQQVTLSCSPISGHRSVSWYQQTPGQGLQFLFEYFSETQRNKGNFPGRFSGRQFSNSRSEMNVSTLELGDSALYLCASGVQASSYEQYFGPGTRLTVT.